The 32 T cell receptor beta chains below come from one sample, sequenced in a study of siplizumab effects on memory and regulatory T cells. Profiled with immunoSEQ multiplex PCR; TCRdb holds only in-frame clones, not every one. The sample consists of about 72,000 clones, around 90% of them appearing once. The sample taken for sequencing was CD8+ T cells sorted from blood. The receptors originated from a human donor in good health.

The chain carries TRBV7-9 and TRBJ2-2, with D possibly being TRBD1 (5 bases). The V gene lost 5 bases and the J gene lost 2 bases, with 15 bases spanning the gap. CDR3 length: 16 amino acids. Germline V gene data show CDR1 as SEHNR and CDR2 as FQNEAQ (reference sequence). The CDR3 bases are TGTGCCAGCAGCCGCAATCCCAGGGCTAACACCGGGGAGCTGTTTTTT. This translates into CASSRNPRANTGELFF.

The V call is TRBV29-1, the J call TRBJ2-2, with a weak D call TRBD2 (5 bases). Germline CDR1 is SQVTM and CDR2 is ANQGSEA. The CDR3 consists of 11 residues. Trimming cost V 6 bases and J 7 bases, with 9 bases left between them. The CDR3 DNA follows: TGCAGCGTCATAGGGAGCGGGGAGCTGTTTTTT. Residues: CSVIGSGELFF.

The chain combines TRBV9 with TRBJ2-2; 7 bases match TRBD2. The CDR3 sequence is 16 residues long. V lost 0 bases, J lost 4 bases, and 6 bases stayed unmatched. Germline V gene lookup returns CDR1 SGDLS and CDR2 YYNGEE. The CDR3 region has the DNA TGTGCCAGCAGCGTAGCCTGGGGGGAGGGCACCGGGGAGCTGTTTTTT. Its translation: CASSVAWGEGTGELFF.

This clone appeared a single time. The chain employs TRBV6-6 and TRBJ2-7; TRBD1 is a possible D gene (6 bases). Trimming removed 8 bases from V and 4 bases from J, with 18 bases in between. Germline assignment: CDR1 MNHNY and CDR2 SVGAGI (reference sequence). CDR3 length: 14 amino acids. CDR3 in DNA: TGTGCCAGCCTCGCGACTCTGGGGGCTTACGAGCAGTACTTC. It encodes CASLATLGAYEQYF.

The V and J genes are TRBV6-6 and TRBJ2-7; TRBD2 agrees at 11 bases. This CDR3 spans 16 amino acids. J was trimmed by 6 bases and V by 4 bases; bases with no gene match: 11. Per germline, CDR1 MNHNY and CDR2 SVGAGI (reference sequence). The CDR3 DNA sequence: TGTGCCAGCAGTTTCGGGACTAGCGGCCCCGCACGCGAGCAGTACTTC. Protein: CASSFGTSGPAREQYF.

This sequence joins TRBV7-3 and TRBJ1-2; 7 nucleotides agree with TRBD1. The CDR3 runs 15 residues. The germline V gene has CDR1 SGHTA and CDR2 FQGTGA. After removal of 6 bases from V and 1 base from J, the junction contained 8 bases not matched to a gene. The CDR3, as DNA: TGTGCCAGCAGTTCAGACGGGACAGATAACTATGGCTACACCTTC. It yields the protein CASSSDGTDNYGYTF.

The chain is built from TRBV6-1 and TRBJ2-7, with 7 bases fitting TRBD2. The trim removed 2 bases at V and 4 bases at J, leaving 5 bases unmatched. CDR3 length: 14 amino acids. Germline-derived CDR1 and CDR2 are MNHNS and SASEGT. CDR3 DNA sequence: TGTGCCAGCAGTGAATTGGGAGGGGATTACGAGCAGTACTTC. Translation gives CASSELGGDYEQYF.

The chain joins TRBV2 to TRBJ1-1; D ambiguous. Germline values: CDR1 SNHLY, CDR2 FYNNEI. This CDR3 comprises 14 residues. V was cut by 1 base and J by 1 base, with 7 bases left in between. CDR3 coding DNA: TGTGCCAGCAGTGAAGGGAGCGCGAACACTGAAGCTTTCTTT. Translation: CASSEGSANTEAFF.

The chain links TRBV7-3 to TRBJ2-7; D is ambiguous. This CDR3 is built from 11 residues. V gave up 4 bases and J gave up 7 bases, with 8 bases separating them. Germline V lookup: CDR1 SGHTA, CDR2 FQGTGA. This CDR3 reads CASSYGPEQYF. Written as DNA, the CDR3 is TGTGCCAGCAGCTATGGACCGGAGCAGTACTTC.

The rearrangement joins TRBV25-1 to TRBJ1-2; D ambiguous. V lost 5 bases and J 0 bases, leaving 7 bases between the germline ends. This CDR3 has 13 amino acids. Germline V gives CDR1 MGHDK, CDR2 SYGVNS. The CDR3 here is CASSPSTNYGYTF. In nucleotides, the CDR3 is TGTGCCAGCAGTCCCTCAACTAACTATGGCTACACCTTC.

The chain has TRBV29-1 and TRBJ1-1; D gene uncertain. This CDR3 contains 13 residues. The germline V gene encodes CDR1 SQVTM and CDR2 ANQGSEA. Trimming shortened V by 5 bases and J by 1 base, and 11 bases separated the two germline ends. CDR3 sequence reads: CSVRGSANTEAFF. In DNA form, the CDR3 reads TGCAGCGTTCGTGGTTCGGCGAACACTGAAGCTTTCTTT.

CDR3 region: CASSWKGLAETYEQYF. Written as DNA, the CDR3 is TGTGCCAGCAGCTGGAAGGGACTAGCGGAGACCTACGAGCAGTACTTC. V gene TRBV5-4 combines with J gene TRBJ2-7, with TRBD2 matching over 11 bases. This CDR3 region has 16 residues. V gave up 3 bases and J gave up 2 bases; unmatched junction bases: 7. The germline CDR1 and CDR2 sequences are SGHNT and YYREEE (reference sequence). The complete variable domain, with remaining parts taken from reference TRBV5-4 and TRBJ2-7, reads ETGVTQSPTHLIKTRGQQVTLRCSSQSGHNTVSWYQQALGQGPQFIFQYYREEENGRGNFPPRFSGLQFPNYSSELNVNALELDDSALYLCASSWKGLAETYEQYFGPGTRLTVT.

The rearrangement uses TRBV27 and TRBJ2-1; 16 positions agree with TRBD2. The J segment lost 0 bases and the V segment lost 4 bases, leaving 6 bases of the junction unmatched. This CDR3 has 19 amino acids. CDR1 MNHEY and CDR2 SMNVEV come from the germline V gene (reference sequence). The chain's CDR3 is CASSSLGLAGGDSYNEQFF. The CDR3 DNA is TGTGCCAGCAGTTCCTTGGGACTAGCGGGGGGGGACTCCTACAATGAGCAGTTCTTC.

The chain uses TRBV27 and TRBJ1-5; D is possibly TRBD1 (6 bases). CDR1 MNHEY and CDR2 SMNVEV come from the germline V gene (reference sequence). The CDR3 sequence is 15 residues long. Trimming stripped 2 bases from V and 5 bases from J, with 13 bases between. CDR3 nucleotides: TGTGCCAGCAGTTTAGCTACAGGGACCCATCAGCCCCAGCATTTT. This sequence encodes CASSLATGTHQPQHF.

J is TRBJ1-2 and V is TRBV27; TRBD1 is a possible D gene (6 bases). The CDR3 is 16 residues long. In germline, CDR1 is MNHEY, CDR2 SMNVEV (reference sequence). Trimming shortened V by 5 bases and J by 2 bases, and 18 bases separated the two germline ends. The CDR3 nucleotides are TGTGCCAGCAGTCTCTCGGGACACGGTTGGAACTATGGCTACACCTTC. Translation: CASSLSGHGWNYGYTF.

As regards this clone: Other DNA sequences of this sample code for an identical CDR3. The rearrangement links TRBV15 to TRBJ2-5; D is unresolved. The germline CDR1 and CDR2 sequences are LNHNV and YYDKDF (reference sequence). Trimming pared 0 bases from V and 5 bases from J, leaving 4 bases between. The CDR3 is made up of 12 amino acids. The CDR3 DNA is TGTGCCACCAGCAGAGACGGGGAGACCCAGTACTTC. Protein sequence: CATSRDGETQYF.

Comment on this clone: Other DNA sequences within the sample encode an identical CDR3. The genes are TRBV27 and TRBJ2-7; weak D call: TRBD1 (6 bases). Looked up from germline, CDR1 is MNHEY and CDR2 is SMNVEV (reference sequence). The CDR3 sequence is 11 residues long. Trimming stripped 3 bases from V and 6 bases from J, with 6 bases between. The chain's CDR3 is CASSLGAEQYF. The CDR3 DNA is TGTGCCAGCAGTTTGGGGGCCGAGCAGTACTTC.

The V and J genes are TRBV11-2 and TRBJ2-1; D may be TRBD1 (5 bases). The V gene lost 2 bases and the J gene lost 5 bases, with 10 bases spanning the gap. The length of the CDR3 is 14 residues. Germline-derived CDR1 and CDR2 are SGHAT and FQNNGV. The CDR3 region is CASSLPPTDNEQFF. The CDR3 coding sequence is TGTGCCAGCAGCTTACCACCGACAGACAATGAGCAGTTCTTC.

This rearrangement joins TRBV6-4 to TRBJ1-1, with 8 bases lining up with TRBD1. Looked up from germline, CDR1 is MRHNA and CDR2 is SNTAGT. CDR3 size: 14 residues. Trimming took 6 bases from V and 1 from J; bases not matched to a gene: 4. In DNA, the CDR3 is TGTGCCAGCAGCGCCGGACAGGGGAACACTGAAGCTTTCTTT. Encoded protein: CASSAGQGNTEAFF.

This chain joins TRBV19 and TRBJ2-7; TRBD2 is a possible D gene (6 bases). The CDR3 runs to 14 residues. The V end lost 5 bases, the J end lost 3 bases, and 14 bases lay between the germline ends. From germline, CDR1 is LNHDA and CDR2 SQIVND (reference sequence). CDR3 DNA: TGTGCCAGTAGTCCTGCGGGACTTAACTACGAGCAGTACTTC. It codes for CASSPAGLNYEQYF.

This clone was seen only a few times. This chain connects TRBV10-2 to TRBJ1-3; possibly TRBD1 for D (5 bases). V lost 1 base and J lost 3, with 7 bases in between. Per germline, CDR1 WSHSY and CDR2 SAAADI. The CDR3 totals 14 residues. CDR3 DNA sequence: TGCGCCAGCAGTGAGTTACAGGTTGGAAACACCATATATTTT. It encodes CASSELQVGNTIYF.

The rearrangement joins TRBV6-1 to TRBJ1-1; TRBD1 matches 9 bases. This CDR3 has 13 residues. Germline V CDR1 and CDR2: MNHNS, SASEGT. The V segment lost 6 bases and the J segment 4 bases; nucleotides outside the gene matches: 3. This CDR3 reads CASRGTGSTEAFF. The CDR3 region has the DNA TGTGCCAGCAGAGGGACAGGGAGCACTGAAGCTTTCTTT.

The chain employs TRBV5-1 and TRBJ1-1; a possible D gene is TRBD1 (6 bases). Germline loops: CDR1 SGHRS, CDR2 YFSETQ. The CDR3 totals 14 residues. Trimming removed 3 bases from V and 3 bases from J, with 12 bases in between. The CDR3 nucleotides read TGCGCCAGCAGCTGGGGGGCCTCGGACACTGAAGCTTTCTTT. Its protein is CASSWGASDTEAFF. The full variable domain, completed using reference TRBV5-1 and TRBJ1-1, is KAGVTQTPRYLIKTRGQQVTLSCSPISGHRSVSWYQQTPGQGLQFLFEYFSETQRNKGNFPGRFSGRQFSNSRSEMNVSTLELGDSALYLCASSWGASDTEAFFGQGTRLTVV.

CDR3 protein: CASSLEGLDIDEQYF. The CDR3 DNA sequence: TGCGCCAGCAGCTTGGAGGGACTAGATATCGACGAGCAGTACTTC. This chain connects TRBV5-1 to TRBJ2-7; TRBD2 matches 8 bases. The CDR3 extends over 15 amino acids. The V gene end was trimmed by 0 bases and the J gene end by 5 bases; junction bases not matched to a gene: 7. The V gene's germline CDR1 is SGHRS and CDR2 YFSETQ.

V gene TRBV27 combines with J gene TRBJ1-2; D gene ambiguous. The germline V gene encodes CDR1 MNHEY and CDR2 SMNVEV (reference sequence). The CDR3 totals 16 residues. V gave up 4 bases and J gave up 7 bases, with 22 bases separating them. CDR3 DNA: TGTGCCAGCAGTTCGGCCTTTAGGGAGATAGGAGGTGGCTACACCTTC. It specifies CASSSAFREIGGGYTF.

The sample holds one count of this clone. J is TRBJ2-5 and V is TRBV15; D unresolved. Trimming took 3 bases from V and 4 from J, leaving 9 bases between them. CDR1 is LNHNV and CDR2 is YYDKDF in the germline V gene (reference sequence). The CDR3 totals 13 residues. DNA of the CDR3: TGTGCCACCAGCAGTAGATTAGTAGAGACCCAGTACTTC. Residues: CATSSRLVETQYF.

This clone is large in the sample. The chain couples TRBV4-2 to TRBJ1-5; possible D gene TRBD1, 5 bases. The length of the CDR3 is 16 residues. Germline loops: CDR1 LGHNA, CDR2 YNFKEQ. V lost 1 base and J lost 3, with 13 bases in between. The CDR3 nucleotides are TGTGCCAGCAGCCAAGTTAGCGGGGGAAACAATCAGCCCCAGCATTTT. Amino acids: CASSQVSGGNNQPQHF.

The CDR3, as DNA: TGTGCCAGCAGCAAAGACATAACTAGCGGGGGATGGGGAAGGAGCTCCTACAATGAGCAGTTCTTC. Encoded protein: CASSKDITSGGWGRSSYNEQFF. The rearrangement joins TRBV21-1 to TRBJ2-1; the D call of TRBD2 is as the table states it, not checked on the DNA. TRBV21-1 is a known pseudogene. This CDR3 is 22 amino acids long.

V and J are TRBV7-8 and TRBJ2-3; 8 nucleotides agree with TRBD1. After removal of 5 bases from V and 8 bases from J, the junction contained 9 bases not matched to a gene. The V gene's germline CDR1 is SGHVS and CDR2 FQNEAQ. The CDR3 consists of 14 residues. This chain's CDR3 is CASSEGTGSATQYF. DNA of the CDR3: TGTGCCAGCAGCGAAGGGACAGGCAGCGCTACGCAGTATTTT.

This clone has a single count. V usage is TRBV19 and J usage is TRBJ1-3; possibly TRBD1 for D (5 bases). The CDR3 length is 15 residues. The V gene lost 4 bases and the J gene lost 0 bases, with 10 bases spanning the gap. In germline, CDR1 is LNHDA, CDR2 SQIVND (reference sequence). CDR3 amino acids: CASSTGIASGNTIYF. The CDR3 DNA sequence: TGTGCCAGTAGTACAGGGATTGCCTCTGGAAACACCATATATTTT.

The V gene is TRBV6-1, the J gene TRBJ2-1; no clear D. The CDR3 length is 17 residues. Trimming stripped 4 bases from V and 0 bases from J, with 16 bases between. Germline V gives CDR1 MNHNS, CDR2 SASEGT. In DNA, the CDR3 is TGTGCCAGCAGTGGGATTGGATCCGCCAGCTCCTACAATGAGCAGTTCTTC. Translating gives CASSGIGSASSYNEQFF.

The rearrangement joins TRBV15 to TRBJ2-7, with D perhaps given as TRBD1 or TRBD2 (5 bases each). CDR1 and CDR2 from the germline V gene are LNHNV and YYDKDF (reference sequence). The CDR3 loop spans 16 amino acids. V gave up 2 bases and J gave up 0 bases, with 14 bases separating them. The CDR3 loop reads CATSRPGPTSSYEQYF. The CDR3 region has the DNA TGTGCCACCAGCAGACCGGGACCGACGAGCTCCTACGAGCAGTACTTC.